This entry lists 22 T cell receptor beta chains sequenced from one sample in a study of blood T cell repertoires in COVID-19 (TCRdb year 2020). The receptor library was made with the immunoSEQ multiplex PCR assay. What TCRdb holds here is the immuneACCESS table cut down to in-frame rearrangements. Part of the clones is not present; checked against another copy, under half of the missing clones reflect an unresolved V gene, and the others are unexplained. The sample table records 250,000 to 300,000 clones; approximately 81% of these occur just once. The ten largest clones take up about 3.4% of the sample. Sequencing was done on a sample of peripheral blood. The receptor source for this set is a woman between 18 and 30 years old with acute or convalescent COVID-19.

The chain couples TRBV11-3 to TRBJ2-1; the D gene is possibly TRBD2 (6 bases). V shed 2 bases and J shed 1 base, with 9 bases lying between them. Germline V gene lookup returns CDR1 SGHNT and CDR2 YENEEA. CDR3 length: 15 amino acids. For the CDR3, the DNA is TGTGCCAGCAGCTTATCTGCGGGATCCTACAATGAGCAGTTCTTC. Translating it yields CASSLSAGSYNEQFF.

V gene TRBV9 combines with J gene TRBJ2-3, with 7 bases lining up with TRBD1. The germline CDR1 and CDR2 sequences are SGDLS and YYNGEE. This CDR3 is 22 amino acids long. Germline trimming cut 3 bases from V and 5 bases from J; bases unmatched to any gene: 30. The chain's CDR3 is CASSAWGKGAPLGLAWGDTQYF. Here the CDR3 DNA reads TGTGCCAGCAGCGCCTGGGGGAAGGGGGCACCCCTTGGACTCGCTTGGGGAGATACGCAGTATTTT.

This clone was detected a few times. This chain uses TRBV6-5 with TRBJ2-1, with 10 nucleotides matching TRBD2. V lost 2 bases, J lost 8 bases, and 6 bases stayed unmatched. The CDR3 totals 15 residues. Germline loops: CDR1 MNHEY, CDR2 SVGAGI. This CDR3 reads CASSYQGAGGDEQFF. CDR3 in DNA: TGTGCCAGCAGTTACCAGGGAGCGGGAGGGGATGAGCAGTTCTTC.

Only a few counts were recorded for this clone. V is TRBV6-1 and J is TRBJ1-1; 7 positions match TRBD1. Germline V gives CDR1 MNHNS, CDR2 SASEGT. V dropped 3 bases and J dropped 1; count of bases not matched to a gene: 8. This CDR3 comprises 16 residues. CDR3 in amino acids: CASSDPPGQRNTEAFF. DNA for the CDR3: TGTGCCAGCAGTGACCCCCCGGGACAGAGGAACACTGAAGCTTTCTTT.

This clone showed up just a few times. The rearrangement uses TRBV6-5 and TRBJ2-3; 8 nucleotides match TRBD2. Germline CDR1 and CDR2: MNHEY and SVGAGI. CDR3 size: 15 residues. V was clipped by 6 bases and J by 1 base; unmatched bases: 6. The DNA of the CDR3 is TGTGCCAGCAGCCGGACTAGCTCCCGCACAGATACGCAGTATTTT. As protein: CASSRTSSRTDTQYF.

The chain couples TRBV7-9 to TRBJ1-2, with unresolved D. V dropped 5 bases and J dropped 6 bases, with 16 bases sitting between them. The CDR3 consists of 14 residues. Germline-derived CDR1 and CDR2 are SEHNR and FQNEAQ (reference sequence). Written as DNA, the CDR3 is TGTGCCAGCAGCCCCGCTAGCTTTCCGGATGGCTACACCTTC. It yields the protein CASSPASFPDGYTF.

This chain uses TRBV13 with TRBJ2-1; 10 nucleotides align to TRBD2. CDR1 is PRHDT and CDR2 is FYEKMQ in the germline V gene (reference sequence). This CDR3 is built from 15 residues. With 5 bases clipped from V and 9 bases from J, the junction kept 10 bases outside the gene matches. CDR3 sequence: CASSRSGRAGSEQFF. The CDR3, as DNA: TGTGCCAGCAGCCGCAGCGGGAGGGCCGGAAGTGAGCAGTTCTTC.

This clone was observed a few times. The genes are TRBV30 and TRBJ1-2, with D possibly matching TRBD1 (6 bases). This CDR3 is built from 14 residues. The V end lost 3 bases, the J end lost 0 bases, and 11 bases lay between the germline ends. Germline CDR1 reads GTSNPN; CDR2 reads SVGIG (reference sequence). The CDR3 loop reads CAWRADSANYGYTF. The CDR3 DNA reads TGTGCCTGGAGAGCGGACAGTGCTAACTATGGCTACACCTTC.

The chain joins TRBV28 to TRBJ2-5; 12 nucleotides align to TRBD2. From germline, CDR1 is MDHEN and CDR2 SYDVKM. The junction had 11 bases not matched to a gene; V was cut back by 7 bases and J by 2 bases. The CDR3 loop spans 17 amino acids. The CDR3 DNA follows: TGTGCCAGCAATCGTTTAGGGCTAGCGGGAGGGCAAGAGACCCAGTACTTC. Translation gives CASNRLGLAGGQETQYF.

The J gene is TRBJ2-1, the V gene TRBV5-1; 10 bases match TRBD2. The ends lost 3 bases at V and 7 bases at J; junction bases unmatched: 28. Germline assignment: CDR1 SGHRS and CDR2 YFSETQ. The CDR3 is 22 residues long. The CDR3 coding sequence is TGCGCCAGCAGCTGGTTCCCGGTAGGACAACTAGCGGGACCCTCAGGGCAGAATGAGCAGTTCTTC. Its translation is CASSWFPVGQLAGPSGQNEQFF.

This clone was seen once. The rearrangement links TRBV9 to TRBJ1-1; the D is unclear. CDR1 is SGDLS, CDR2 YYNGEE, per germline. V lost 0 bases and J lost 8, with 11 bases in between. CDR3 length: 13 residues. The CDR3 loop reads CASSVGGRGEAFF. CDR3 bases: TGTGCCAGCAGCGTAGGAGGACGAGGGGAAGCTTTCTTT.

The rearrangement joins TRBV7-2 to TRBJ2-7; TRBD2 agrees at 13 bases. The germline V gene has CDR1 SGHTA and CDR2 FQGNSA. Germline trimming cut 1 base from V and 7 bases from J; bases unmatched to any gene: 10. The CDR3 length is 17 residues. CDR3 sequence reads: CASSLDPRTSGRGEQYF. The CDR3 DNA reads as TGTGCCAGCAGCTTAGATCCGAGGACTAGCGGGAGAGGGGAGCAGTACTTC.

In this sample, this clone turned up many times. The chain links TRBV14 to TRBJ2-7; TRBD2 matches 11 bases. The CDR3 runs 16 residues. The V gene end was trimmed by 4 bases and the J gene end by 0 bases; junction bases not matched to a gene: 5. Looked up from germline, CDR1 is SGHDN and CDR2 is FVKESK. The CDR3 DNA follows: TGTGCCAGCAGCCGGAATAGCGGGAGGGCCTCCTACGAGCAGTACTTC. Protein product: CASSRNSGRASYEQYF.

The V and J genes are TRBV5-8 and TRBJ1-5; D remains ambiguous. Deletions cut 4 bases from V and 4 bases from J, with 15 bases between. The CDR3 totals 15 residues. Germline CDR1 and CDR2: SGHTS and YDEGEE. For the CDR3, the DNA is TGTGCCAGCAGCCTAGAGCGGGGTCTAAATCAGCCCCAGCATTTT. Translated: CASSLERGLNQPQHF.

The chain recombines TRBV5-1 with TRBJ2-7; 7 nucleotides agree with TRBD1. Looked up from germline, CDR1 is SGHRS and CDR2 is YFSETQ. Trimming at V came to 1 base and at J to 0 bases, leaving 19 bases not matched to a gene. CDR3 length: 20 residues. The CDR3 DNA reads TGCGCCAGCAGCTTGTTCCTCCGGACAGGCATTACACCTAGCTCCTACGAGCAGTACTTC. Encoded protein: CASSLFLRTGITPSSYEQYF.

The chain employs TRBV6-2 or TRBV6-3 and TRBJ1-4; 7 positions agree with TRBD1. The CDR3 sequence is 17 residues long. Germline CDR1 is MNHEY and CDR2 is SVGEGT. V lost 5 bases and J lost 5; bases outside the gene matches: 14. In DNA form, the CDR3 reads TGTGCCAGCAGTCCCCATACGTTCGGACAGGCAAATGAAAAACTGTTTTTT. Protein sequence: CASSPHTFGQANEKLFF.

V usage is TRBV7-9 and J usage is TRBJ2-1, with D hard to call. Per the germline V gene, CDR1 is SEHNR and CDR2 is FQNEAQ (reference sequence). With 6 bases removed from V and 5 bases from J, the gap between germline ends came to 17 bases. The CDR3 sequence is 15 residues long. CDR3 protein: CASRHGVELHNEQFF. The CDR3 DNA follows: TGTGCCAGCAGACACGGCGTGGAGCTTCACAATGAGCAGTTCTTC.

The V call is TRBV5-3, the J call TRBJ2-7, with D maybe TRBD1 (6 bases). TRBV5-3 is treated as an ORF (open reading frame) with a function not yet certain. The CDR3 is 19 amino acids. V was cut by 1 base and J by 6 bases, with 29 bases left in between. The CDR3 is CARSLKRQGLSVSNGEQYF. The CDR3 nucleotides are TGTGCCAGAAGCTTGAAGCGGCAGGGGTTGTCGGTGTCTAACGGCGAGCAGTACTTC.

The chain combines TRBV30 with TRBJ1-4; D is possibly TRBD1 (6 bases). Germline assignment: CDR1 GTSNPN and CDR2 SVGIG (reference sequence). This CDR3 is 14 amino acids long. The ends were cut back, 7 bases at V and 3 bases at J, with 15 bases in the middle. CDR3 protein: CASGLGAANEKLFF. As DNA, the CDR3 is TGTGCCTCAGGGCTGGGGGCAGCTAATGAAAAACTGTTTTTT.

The chain combines TRBV6-5 with TRBJ2-2, with D uncertain. CDR1 and CDR2 from the germline V gene are MNHEY and SVGAGI. There are 14 residues in the CDR3. Between the trimmed V and J ends, which lost 7 bases and 3 bases, there was a span of 12 bases. The DNA for the CDR3 is TGTGCCAGCATAGTCCAGGTCGACACCGGGGAGCTGTTTTTT. This sequence encodes CASIVQVDTGELFF.

The genes are TRBV6-2 or TRBV6-3 and TRBJ1-5, with 9 positions matching TRBD1. The CDR3 runs to 14 residues. Germline CDR1 is MNHEY and CDR2 is SVGEGT. With V trimmed by 4 bases and J by 6 bases, 4 bases remained unmatched. CDR3 DNA: TGTGCCAGCAGTTTGGGACAGGGTACTCAGCCCCAGCATTTT. Amino acid sequence: CASSLGQGTQPQHF.

This chain joins TRBV5-1 and TRBJ1-1, with no clear D. Germline loops: CDR1 SGHRS, CDR2 YFSETQ. Trimming pared 4 bases from V and 1 base from J, leaving 8 bases between. The CDR3 consists of 13 residues. The CDR3 reads CASSPLANTEAFF. For the CDR3, the DNA is TGCGCCAGCAGCCCTCTGGCGAACACTGAAGCTTTCTTT. Drawing the rest from reference TRBV5-1 and TRBJ1-1, the complete variable domain is KAGVTQTPRYLIKTRGQQVTLSCSPISGHRSVSWYQQTPGQGLQFLFEYFSETQRNKGNFPGRFSGRQFSNSRSEMNVSTLELGDSALYLCASSPLANTEAFFGQGTRLTVV.